One sample yielded the 31 T cell receptor beta chains listed below, sequenced in a study of identical twins. TCRdb independently ran MiXCR on the 5' RACE reads; one entry per CDR3 protein. The table lists 450,000 to 600,000 distinct CDR3 sequences, around 20% of them singletons. The same data also contributed to another study, on yellow fever vaccine responses in identical twins.

The sequenced material came from CD4+ T cells sorted from blood. All receptors derive from a woman between 18 and 29 years old in good health.

The chain carries TRBV25-1 and TRBJ2-5, with TRBD2 identical over 14 bases. The CDR3 length is 17 residues. V dropped 1 base and J dropped 2; count of bases not matched to a gene: 3. Germline V gene sequence: CDR1 MGHDK, CDR2 SYGVNS. The CDR3 region has the DNA TGTGCCAGCAGTGAATCCGGACTAGCGGGAGGACAAGAGACCCAGTACTTC. Its protein product is CASSESGLAGGQETQYF.

This clonotype appeared a few times. The chain links TRBV10-3 to TRBJ2-6; D is perhaps TRBD2 (6 bases). This CDR3 has 16 amino acids. The V gene lost 3 bases and the J gene lost 6 bases, with 15 bases spanning the gap. CDR1 ENHRY and CDR2 SYGVKD come from the germline V gene. The CDR3 nucleotides are TGTGCCATCAGTGATCCGGGACTTTTCGAGGCCAACGTCCTGACTTTC. Amino acid sequence: CAISDPGLFEANVLTF.

The chain recombines TRBV20-1 with TRBJ2-3; TRBD1 might be the D (6 bases). This CDR3 spans 15 amino acids. Trimming removed 4 bases from V and 1 base from J, with 15 bases in between. Germline CDR1 is DFQATT and CDR2 is SNEGSKA (reference sequence). CDR3 amino acids: CSAIDRTARTDTQYF. In DNA form, the CDR3 reads TGCAGTGCTATTGACAGGACAGCCCGCACAGATACGCAGTATTTT.

CDR3 protein: CASSPLDGQYF. CDR3 in DNA: TGTGCCAGCTCACCCCTGGATGGGCAGTATTTT. The rearrangement uses TRBV18 and TRBJ2-3; no clear D gene. Trimming shortened V by 3 bases and J by 11 bases, and 9 bases separated the two germline ends. Germline CDR1 KGHSH, CDR2 LQKENI. The CDR3 sequence is 11 residues long.

As DNA, the CDR3 is TGTGCCAGCAGCTTAATGGGGCTGCAGGGAGGGAATACGCAGTATTTT. Translation gives CASSLMGLQGGNTQYF. This sequence joins TRBV7-3 and TRBJ2-3, with 7 bases aligning to TRBD2. The CDR3 contains 16 residues. Losses at the gene ends were 1 base for V and 7 bases for J; bases not matched to a gene: 11. The germline CDR1 and CDR2 sequences are SGHTA and FQGTGA.

J is TRBJ1-6 and V is TRBV6-5; 8 bases align to TRBD1. Germline loops: CDR1 MNHEY, CDR2 SVGAGI. Losses at the gene ends were 2 bases for V and 6 bases for J; bases not matched to a gene: 6. This CDR3 is built from 16 residues. In DNA, the CDR3 is TGTGCCAGCAGTTACCGACGAGGACAGGGTAATTCACCCCTCCACTTT. Its protein is CASSYRRGQGNSPLHF.

This chain connects TRBV27 to TRBJ2-7, with TRBD1 matching 11 bases. V lost 3 bases and J lost 2; bases outside the gene matches: 3. CDR1 and CDR2 from the germline V gene are MNHEY and SMNVEV (reference sequence). CDR3 length equals 15 residues. CDR3 bases: TGTGCCAGCAGTTTTCAGGACAGGGGGCCCTACGAGCAGTACTTC. Amino acids: CASSFQDRGPYEQYF.

The J gene is TRBJ2-3, the V gene TRBV20-1; the D gene is possibly TRBD1 (6 bases). This CDR3 is 15 amino acids long. Between the trimmed V and J ends, which lost 3 bases and 7 bases, there was a span of 20 bases. Looked up from germline, CDR1 is DFQATT and CDR2 is SNEGSKA (reference sequence). CDR3 protein: CSASPGHQSSNTQYF. The DNA of the CDR3 is TGCAGTGCTAGTCCGGGACACCAAAGTTCTAATACGCAGTATTTT.

This clonotype has just a few counts. The chain has TRBV7-9 and TRBJ1-1, with a tentative D call TRBD1 (5 bases). The length of the CDR3 is 14 residues. CDR1 and CDR2 from the germline V gene are SEHNR and FQNEAQ (reference sequence). V was cut by 4 bases and J by 1 base, with 10 bases left in between. In DNA, the CDR3 is TGTGCCAGCAGCTCCCATGGGGGGAACACTGAAGCTTTCTTT. Translated: CASSSHGGNTEAFF.

The chain recombines TRBV10-3 with TRBJ2-5, with unresolved D. Germline loops: CDR1 ENHRY, CDR2 SYGVKD. This CDR3 is 16 amino acids long. V lost 10 bases to trimming and J lost 4 bases, with 25 bases between them. The CDR3 is CATAGEAASIGETQYF. In nucleotides, the CDR3 is TGTGCCACCGCTGGAGAGGCAGCGTCGATAGGAGAGACCCAGTACTTC.

The J gene is TRBJ2-2, the V gene TRBV7-9; 7 bases align to TRBD2. V was pared by 5 bases and J by 5 bases, with 5 bases of the junction left unmatched. CDR1 SEHNR and CDR2 FQNEAQ come from the germline V gene (reference sequence). CDR3 size: 14 residues. The CDR3 DNA reads as TGTGCCAGCAGCAAAGAAGCGGGAACCGGGGAGCTGTTTTTT. This gives the protein CASSKEAGTGELFF.

This clonotype came up many times. The rearrangement links TRBV12-3 or TRBV12-4 to TRBJ2-5, with a weak D call TRBD2 (5 bases). The ends were cut back, 2 bases at V and 5 bases at J, with 9 bases in the middle. The length of the CDR3 is 13 residues. The CDR3 loop reads CASSLTGLETQYF. Written as DNA, the CDR3 is TGTGCCAGCAGTTTAACGGGGTTGGAGACCCAGTACTTC.

This clonotype was detected only a few times. Written as DNA, the CDR3 is TGTGCCACCAGCAGAGATAGCCGCGAAGCCCAGTTCTTC. This codes for CATSRDSREAQFF. J is TRBJ2-1 and V is TRBV15; no definite D call. The CDR3 is 13 amino acids. Trimming left V 0 bases short and J 13 bases short, with 13 bases between. Germline V gene lookup returns CDR1 LNHNV and CDR2 YYDKDF (reference sequence).

This clonotype was recorded a few times. The chain employs TRBV12-3 or TRBV12-4 and TRBJ1-1, with D hard to call. This CDR3 spans 16 amino acids. V was trimmed by 7 bases and J by 0 bases, leaving 18 bases between them. The CDR3 loop is CASTVGGVLMNTEAFF. For the CDR3, the DNA is TGTGCCAGCACTGTTGGAGGAGTACTCATGAACACTGAAGCTTTCTTT.

The chain joins TRBV28 to TRBJ2-1; D gene unclear. The V gene lost 6 bases and the J gene lost 3 bases, with 18 bases spanning the gap. The CDR3 has 16 residues. CDR1 is MDHEN and CDR2 is SYDVKM in the germline V gene. In DNA form, the CDR3 reads TGTGCCAGCAGCCGGTCGAGGAAGAGCAACTACAATGAGCAGTTCTTC. Translating it yields CASSRSRKSNYNEQFF. The full variable domain, rest sourced from reference TRBV28 and TRBJ2-1, is DVKVTQSSRYLVKRTGEKVFLECVQDMDHENMFWYRQDPGLGLRLIYFSYDVKMKEKGDIPEGYSVSREKKERFSLILESASTNQTSMYLCASSRSRKSNYNEQFFGPGTRLTVL.

This chain connects TRBV12-3 or TRBV12-4 to TRBJ2-6, with D uncertain. The CDR3 has 17 amino acids. V was pared by 4 bases and J by 2 bases, with 15 bases between. This CDR3 reads CASSYGVGSPGANVLTF. In DNA, the CDR3 is TGTGCCAGCAGTTATGGGGTGGGGTCACCTGGGGCCAACGTCCTGACTTTC.

V and J are TRBV29-1 and TRBJ1-1; no definite D call. This CDR3 contains 13 residues. Germline V gives CDR1 SQVTM, CDR2 ANQGSEA. V was pared by 5 bases and J by 2 bases, with 12 bases between. The CDR3 sequence is CSVRRGGNTEAFF. CDR3 bases: TGCAGCGTTCGACGGGGAGGTAACACTGAAGCTTTCTTT.

The chain couples TRBV7-3 to TRBJ2-2; D is possibly TRBD2 (5 bases). With 1 base removed from V and 0 bases from J, the gap between germline ends came to 6 bases. Per the germline V gene, CDR1 is SGHTA and CDR2 is FQGTGA. CDR3 length equals 15 residues. The CDR3 spells CASSLMTTNTGELFF. The CDR3 bases are TGTGCCAGCAGCTTAATGACTACGAACACCGGGGAGCTGTTTTTT.

This clonotype was counted between two and nine times. V and J are TRBV27 and TRBJ2-7; no clear D. The germline CDR1 and CDR2 sequences are MNHEY and SMNVEV (reference sequence). This CDR3 comprises 13 residues. Trimming took 4 bases from V and 4 from J, leaving 11 bases between them. The CDR3 loop reads CASSSSPYYEQYF. Written as DNA, the CDR3 is TGTGCCAGCAGTTCGAGCCCCTATTACGAGCAGTACTTC.

The CDR3 DNA reads as TGCAGTGCTAGTTCGAGGGTACCCTACAATGAGCAGTTCTTC. The encoded protein is CSASSRVPYNEQFF. The rearrangement joins TRBV20-1 to TRBJ2-1; possible D gene TRBD2, 5 bases. V was clipped by 3 bases and J by 2 bases, with 11 bases between them. Germline-derived CDR1 and CDR2 are DFQATT and SNEGSKA (reference sequence). The CDR3 sequence is 14 residues long.

This clonotype has more than one count but fewer than ten. The V call is TRBV7-6, the J call TRBJ2-1, with D possibly matching TRBD1 (6 bases). Germline V gene lookup returns CDR1 SGHVS and CDR2 FNYEAQ. This CDR3 contains 15 residues. Trimming removed 0 bases from V and 6 bases from J, with 12 bases in between. CDR3 DNA: TGTGCCAGCAGCTTAGCGCTAGCCAGGGGCAATGAGCAGTTCTTC. Its protein product is CASSLALARGNEQFF.

The chain is built from TRBV20-1 and TRBJ2-2, with 8 positions matching TRBD2. The CDR3 is 16 amino acids. V shed 1 base and J 3 bases; nucleotides not matched to a gene: 7. CDR1 is DFQATT and CDR2 is SNEGSKA in the germline V gene (reference sequence). CDR3 sequence reads: CSARVPGLGYTGELFF. CDR3 nucleotides: TGCAGTGCTAGAGTTCCGGGACTAGGGTACACCGGGGAGCTGTTTTTT.

Remarks on this clonotype: The junction and the germline gene differ at one end; a read error may be behind it. The chain joins TRBV29-1 to TRBJ1-1, with TRBD1 matching over 8 bases. Germline V CDR1 and CDR2: SQVTM, ANQGSEA. This CDR3 spans 13 amino acids. This chain's CDR3 is CSVDRTGNTGAFF. CDR3 sequence (DNA): TGCAGCGTTGACAGGACAGGGAACACTGGAGCTTTCTTT.

This clonotype was observed a few times. The chain joins TRBV2 to TRBJ2-3; weak D call: TRBD1 (5 bases). Trimming cost V 1 base and J 2 bases, with 16 bases left between them. The germline V gene has CDR1 SNHLY and CDR2 FYNNEI. The CDR3 is made up of 17 amino acids. The CDR3 sequence: CASSEGWGVRNTDTQYF. In DNA, the CDR3 is TGTGCCAGCAGTGAAGGTTGGGGCGTAAGGAACACAGATACGCAGTATTTT.

This clonotype turned up a few times. This chain links TRBV20-1 with TRBJ1-4; unclear D gene. Germline V lookup: CDR1 DFQATT, CDR2 SNEGSKA (reference sequence). V was clipped by 1 base and J by 13 bases, with 10 bases between them. The CDR3 is 11 amino acids. The CDR3 reads CSARAGDSLFF. CDR3 bases: TGCAGTGCTAGAGCAGGAGACTCACTGTTTTTT.

This clonotype has only a few counts. The V call is TRBV12-3 or TRBV12-4, the J call TRBJ2-7; D uncertain. The ends were cut back, 6 bases at V and 3 bases at J, with 18 bases in the middle. CDR3 length equals 15 residues. The CDR3 loop reads CASRDGPGEYYEQYF. The CDR3 DNA reads as TGTGCCAGCAGAGACGGACCCGGAGAGTACTACGAGCAGTACTTC.

V is TRBV12-3 or TRBV12-4 and J is TRBJ2-2; no clear D. The CDR3 has 14 residues. V lost 3 bases to trimming and J lost 4 bases, with 9 bases between them. The DNA for the CDR3 is TGTGCCAGCAGTTTCTTGGCAGCCACCGGGGAGCTGTTTTTT. Its translation is CASSFLAATGELFF.

This clonotype occurred a few times. V is TRBV12-3 or TRBV12-4 and J is TRBJ2-7, with D unresolved. V was cut by 2 bases and J by 4 bases, with 3 bases left in between. This CDR3 region has 11 residues. The CDR3 region has the DNA TGTGCCAGCAGTTTATTTTACGAGCAGTACTTC. As protein: CASSLFYEQYF.

This chain links TRBV3-1 with TRBJ2-7; tentatively, D is TRBD2 (7 bases). Germline CDR1 is LGHDT and CDR2 is YNNKEL (reference sequence). This CDR3 is built from 12 residues. Trimming removed 4 bases from V and 7 bases from J, with 11 bases in between. DNA of the CDR3: TGTGCCAGCAGCCCAGGGGAGGGGGAGCAGTACTTC. It translates to CASSPGEGEQYF.

This clonotype was detected a few times. This chain uses TRBV10-3 with TRBJ1-6, with D perhaps matching TRBD1 (6 bases). Germline V CDR1 and CDR2: ENHRY, SYGVKD. The CDR3 covers 14 residues. Trimming removed 6 bases from V and 7 bases from J, with 13 bases in between. The CDR3 loop reads CAIRNREENSPLHF. The CDR3 nucleotides are TGTGCCATCAGGAACAGGGAGGAAAATTCACCCCTCCACTTT.

This clonotype was detected only a few times. The chain couples TRBV7-2 to TRBJ2-5; unclear D gene. The V gene's germline CDR1 is SGHTA and CDR2 FQGNSA. Trimming took 8 bases from V and 5 from J, leaving 15 bases between them. This CDR3 has 13 residues. The CDR3 region is CASGSRVGETQYF. The CDR3 DNA is TGTGCCAGCGGATCTAGAGTAGGGGAGACCCAGTACTTC.